The next 28 T cell receptor beta chains were all read from a single sample in a study of T cells in Graves' hyperthyroidism and ophthalmopathy. The investigators amplified TCR beta CDR3 regions from RNA transcripts. The primer set for the first-round RT-PCR of the TCR CDR3 was HTBI. TCRdb re-derived calls from the multiplex PCR reads in MiXCR, one entry per CDR3 protein. The sample yields some 760,000 distinct CDR3 sequences, 11% to 15% seen once. Material for sequencing was blood. These receptors originate from a woman in her late teens or twenties with Graves' hyperthyroidism.

This clonotype was seen a handful of times. The V and J genes are TRBV7-9 and TRBJ1-2, with no clear D. V was cut by 5 bases and J by 8 bases, with 30 bases left in between. This CDR3 has 18 residues. CDR1 and CDR2 (germline): SEHNR, FQNEAQ (reference sequence). CDR3 sequence (DNA): TGTGCCAGCAGCCTATTAGCCCAAGAATATATGGGCCTGAGGGGCTACACCTTC. This gives the protein CASSLLAQEYMGLRGYTF.

There are many counts of this clonotype. The rearrangement uses TRBV30 and TRBJ1-2; 7 bases fit TRBD1. The germline CDR1 and CDR2 sequences are GTSNPN and SVGIG (reference sequence). Unmatched junction bases numbered 9, after V lost 4 bases and J lost 7 bases. CDR3 length: 13 residues. The CDR3, as DNA: TGTGCCTGGACTGAAGGGGGCGCCGGTGGCTACACCTTC. It translates to CAWTEGGAGGYTF.

This clonotype was counted ten times or more. The chain couples TRBV20-1 to TRBJ1-5; D is possibly TRBD1 (5 bases). Germline CDR1 and CDR2: DFQATT and SNEGSKA (reference sequence). The germline V and J ends were trimmed by 6 bases and 2 bases, with 14 bases remaining between them. This CDR3 is built from 14 residues. The DNA of the CDR3 is TGCAGTGCCTCTAGGGGTCTCGGCAATCAGCCCCAGCATTTT. Translating it yields CSASRGLGNQPQHF.

Ten or more counts support this clonotype. V is TRBV7-9 and J is TRBJ2-3; D gene unclear. V was trimmed by 5 bases and J by 2 bases, leaving 5 bases between them. There are 12 residues in the CDR3. CDR1 is SEHNR, CDR2 FQNEAQ, per germline (reference sequence). The CDR3 DNA follows: TGTGCCAGCAGCCTTCCCACAGATACGCAGTATTTT. Encoded protein: CASSLPTDTQYF. The whole variable domain, filled in from reference TRBV7-9 and TRBJ2-3, reads DTGVSQNPRHKITKRGQNVTFRCDPISEHNRLYWYRQTLGQGPEFLTYFQNEAQLEKSRLLSDRFSAERPKGSFSTLEIQRTEQGDSAMYLCASSLPTDTQYFGPGTRLTVL.

This clonotype showed up many times. This sequence joins TRBV6-1 and TRBJ2-7; 8 bases are a match to TRBD2. V was pared by 7 bases and J by 5 bases, with 13 bases of the junction left unmatched. This CDR3 region has 15 residues. Germline V gene lookup returns CDR1 MNHNS and CDR2 SASEGT. The CDR3 here is CASTRRSGSSNEQYF. CDR3 DNA: TGTGCCAGCACGAGACGGAGCGGGAGTTCGAACGAGCAGTACTTC.

The rearrangement links TRBV11-2 to TRBJ1-4, with no clear D. V dropped 5 bases and J dropped 7 bases, with 11 bases sitting between them. Germline loops: CDR1 SGHAT, CDR2 FQNNGV. The CDR3 runs 13 residues. CDR3 protein: CASSRRWGEKLFF. CDR3 sequence (DNA): TGTGCCAGCAGCCGCCGTTGGGGTGAAAAACTGTTTTTT.

This clonotype was counted at least ten times. CDR3 protein: CASSHTPRTRNEKLFF. CDR3 in DNA: TGTGCCAGCAGCCACACCCCGAGGACAAGGAATGAAAAACTGTTTTTT. The V call is TRBV3-1, the J call TRBJ1-4; maybe TRBD1 (5 bases). V was shortened by 3 bases and J by 5 bases, with 16 bases between the two germline ends. Germline V gene sequence: CDR1 LGHDT, CDR2 YNNKEL (reference sequence). This CDR3 is built from 16 residues. The entire variable domain, with the rest obtained from reference TRBV3-1 and TRBJ1-4, is as follows: DTAVSQTPKYLVTQMGNDKSIKCEQNLGHDTMYWYKQDSKKFLKIMFSYNNKELIINETVPNRFSPKSPDKAHLNLHINSLELGDSAVYFCASSHTPRTRNEKLFFGSGTQLSVL.

This clonotype came up many times. The J gene is TRBJ2-1, the V gene TRBV7-9; 7 positions agree with TRBD2. Trimming removed 8 bases from V and 1 base from J; junction bases left unmatched: 17. The CDR3 runs 18 residues. Germline values: CDR1 SEHNR, CDR2 FQNEAQ (reference sequence). CDR3 region: CASPRLAAKTRSYNEQFF. CDR3 DNA sequence: TGTGCCAGCCCTCGGCTAGCGGCAAAAACAAGGTCCTACAATGAGCAGTTCTTC.

This clonotype came up many times. The chain recombines TRBV7-3 with TRBJ2-3; D is possibly TRBD1 (6 bases). The length of the CDR3 is 14 residues. V dropped 5 bases and J dropped 1 base, with 10 bases sitting between them. Germline assignment: CDR1 SGHTA and CDR2 FQGTGA. CDR3 nucleotide sequence: TGTGCCAGCAGCCCCGGACAGCGCACAGATACGCAGTATTTT. Translating it yields CASSPGQRTDTQYF.

Worth noting for this clonotype: Being one base from a much bigger clone, this may be a read error. V is TRBV7-9 and J is TRBJ2-5; tentative D call: TRBD2 (5 bases). The CDR3 covers 16 residues. Germline CDR1 is SEHNR and CDR2 is FQNEAQ (reference sequence). V shed 3 bases and J shed 5 bases, with 19 bases lying between them. In DNA form, the CDR3 reads TGTGCCAGCAGCTTTACGGTTAGCGTTAGGAGGGAGACCCAGTACTTC. The encoded protein is CASSFTVSVRRETQYF. Complete variable domain (other parts from reference TRBV7-9 and TRBJ2-5): DTGVSQNPRHKITKRGQNVTFRCDPISEHNRLYWYRQTLGQGPEFLTYFQNEAQLEKSRLLSDRFSAERPKGSFSTLEIQRTEQGDSAMYLCASSFTVSVRRETQYFGPGTRLLVL.

The table lists this clonotype with many counts. V and J are TRBV2 and TRBJ1-5, with D perhaps matching TRBD1 (6 bases). This CDR3 comprises 13 residues. Germline CDR1 and CDR2: SNHLY and FYNNEI. Trimming cost V 6 bases and J 7 bases, with 13 bases left between them. DNA for the CDR3: TGTGCCAGCAGCGAGGACAGTGGGCAGCCCCAGCATTTT. It yields the protein CASSEDSGQPQHF.

This clonotype was counted many times. The rearrangement uses TRBV11-2 and TRBJ2-1, with no clear D. Per germline, CDR1 SGHAT and CDR2 FQNNGV. The germline V and J ends were trimmed by 7 bases and 5 bases, with 18 bases remaining between them. The CDR3 is 15 residues long. In DNA, the CDR3 is TGTGCCAGCAACCCTGTGGGCAGGAAGGACAATGAGCAGTTCTTC. Translated: CASNPVGRKDNEQFF.

V usage is TRBV29-1 and J usage is TRBJ2-1, with a possible D match to TRBD1 (6 bases). The CDR3 loop spans 14 amino acids. CDR1 SQVTM and CDR2 ANQGSEA come from the germline V gene. Trimming removed 3 bases at V and 6 bases at J, with 15 bases between. The CDR3 nucleotides are TGCAGCGTTGATACTGACAGGTTTAGCAATGAGCAGTTCTTC. As protein: CSVDTDRFSNEQFF.

This clonotype has at least ten counts. This chain connects TRBV12-3 or TRBV12-4 to TRBJ2-3, with 7 bases that match TRBD2. V dropped 6 bases and J dropped 0; count of bases not matched to a gene: 9. This CDR3 spans 16 amino acids. CDR3 in amino acids: CASRKILAVSTDTQYF. In DNA, the CDR3 is TGTGCCAGCAGGAAGATTCTAGCGGTTAGCACAGATACGCAGTATTTT.

This clonotype was observed at least ten times. V and J are TRBV6-2 or TRBV6-3 and TRBJ2-7, with 9 bases that match TRBD2. V lost 2 bases to trimming and J lost 6 bases; unmatched junction nucleotides: 5. The CDR3 has 14 amino acids. Germline CDR1 MNHEY, CDR2 SVGEGT. The CDR3 sequence is CASSYLGGRVEQYF. The CDR3, as DNA: TGTGCCAGCAGTTACCTCGGCGGGAGGGTCGAGCAGTACTTC.

This clonotype has a count of ten or more. The rearrangement uses TRBV6-2 or TRBV6-3 and TRBJ2-5; possibly TRBD2 for D (6 bases). Trimming took 3 bases from V and 5 from J, leaving 28 bases between them. The CDR3 covers 19 residues. Germline V gene sequence: CDR1 MNHEY, CDR2 SVGEGT. The CDR3 sequence is CASSYHPRLETGVQETQYF. The CDR3, as DNA: TGTGCCAGCAGTTATCACCCCCGCCTCGAAACGGGAGTTCAGGAGACCCAGTACTTC.

The genes are TRBV5-5 and TRBJ2-7; the match to TRBD1 covers 7 bases. Germline V gives CDR1 SGHKS, CDR2 YYEKEE (reference sequence). The CDR3 extends over 14 amino acids. After removal of 5 bases from V and 5 bases from J, the junction contained 10 bases not matched to a gene. The CDR3 reads CASSRQGMAHEQYF. The CDR3 DNA follows: TGTGCCAGCAGTCGACAGGGTATGGCCCACGAGCAGTACTTC.

The V and J genes are TRBV4-1 and TRBJ2-5; a weak D match, TRBD2 (6 bases). Trimming shortened V by 4 bases and J by 1 base, and 16 bases separated the two germline ends. The CDR3 is 16 amino acids. Germline CDR1 reads MGHRA; CDR2 reads YSYEKL. The DNA for the CDR3 is TGCGCCAGCAGCCCCCTGGGGAGGCGGGGCCAAGAGACCCAGTACTTC. Translating it yields CASSPLGRRGQETQYF.

This clonotype was seen ten or more times. J is TRBJ1-1 and V is TRBV20-1; 8 nucleotides match TRBD1. V trimming: 0 bases; J trimming: 6 bases; junction bases outside the gene matches: 9. This CDR3 has 15 amino acids. Germline V lookup: CDR1 DFQATT, CDR2 SNEGSKA (reference sequence). The CDR3: CSARDDHRGKSEAFF. The CDR3 DNA reads TGCAGTGCTAGAGATGATCACAGGGGGAAATCTGAAGCTTTCTTT.

The gene calls are TRBV18 and TRBJ2-5, with TRBD1 as a possible D gene (5 bases). Germline lookup yields CDR1 KGHSH and CDR2 LQKENI. Trimming removed 0 bases at V and 7 bases at J, with 18 bases between. The CDR3 sequence is 16 residues long. The CDR3 DNA follows: TGTGCCAGCTCACCACCGGGGCCTCTATCCGTGGGGACCCAGTACTTC. Amino acid sequence: CASSPPGPLSVGTQYF.

This clonotype has a handful of counts. The rearrangement joins TRBV27 to TRBJ1-4; tentative D call: TRBD1 (6 bases). CDR1 is MNHEY and CDR2 is SMNVEV in the germline V gene (reference sequence). This CDR3 comprises 17 residues. V was clipped by 2 bases and J by 0 bases, with 13 bases between them. The CDR3 DNA is TGTGCCAGCAGTTTAATTCGGGGGCGCGCAACTAATGAAAAACTGTTTTTT. Its protein product is CASSLIRGRATNEKLFF. Using reference TRBV27 and TRBJ1-4 for the parts outside the CDR3, the full variable domain is EAQVTQNPRYLITVTGKKLTVTCSQNMNHEYMSWYRQDPGLGLRQIYYSMNVEVTDKGDVPEGYKVSRKEKRNFPLILESPSPNQTSLYFCASSLIRGRATNEKLFFGSGTQLSVL.

The sample holds many counts of this clonotype. The chain employs TRBV18 and TRBJ2-3; D remains unclear. The CDR3 totals 12 residues. Germline loops: CDR1 KGHSH, CDR2 LQKENI. The ends were cut back, 3 bases at V and 0 bases at J, with 1 base in the middle. The CDR3 region is CASSPSTDTQYF. DNA of the CDR3: TGTGCCAGCTCACCGAGCACAGATACGCAGTATTTT.

This clonotype turned up a few times. The V call is TRBV6-1, the J call TRBJ1-2; D is ambiguous. The CDR3 length is 14 residues. Germline-derived CDR1 and CDR2 are MNHNS and SASEGT. V gave up 7 bases and J gave up 2 bases, with 14 bases separating them. CDR3 in DNA: TGTGCCAGCAAGGTCGGAGGGTCCAACTATGGCTACACCTTC. It specifies CASKVGGSNYGYTF.

The V gene is TRBV6-1, the J gene TRBJ2-7; weak D call: TRBD1 (6 bases). The CDR3 sequence is 12 residues long. Trimming pared 7 bases from V and 7 bases from J, leaving 14 bases between. The germline CDR1 and CDR2 sequences are MNHNS and SASEGT. The DNA for the CDR3 is TGTGCCAGCATCTTACAGGGTTATGAGCAGTACTTC. Its translation: CASILQGYEQYF.

V and J are TRBV6-1 and TRBJ2-7; a weak D match, TRBD1 (6 bases). Germline V gene data show CDR1 as MNHNS and CDR2 as SASEGT. The CDR3 runs to 18 residues. V shed 5 bases and J shed 4 bases, with 27 bases lying between them. CDR3 nucleotides: TGTGCCAGCAGTCAGACAGGACTTTATGGTTCGGTTTCATACGAGCAGTACTTC. Translating gives CASSQTGLYGSVSYEQYF.

V is TRBV24-1 and J is TRBJ1-5; no clear D gene. Trimming took 4 bases from V and 2 from J, leaving 11 bases between them. The CDR3 sequence is 15 residues long. Per germline, CDR1 KGHDR and CDR2 SFDVKD. The CDR3 sequence is CATSDGPVGNQPQHF. For the CDR3, the DNA is TGTGCCACCAGTGACGGCCCCGTGGGCAATCAGCCCCAGCATTTT.

Ten or more counts support this clonotype. In DNA form, the CDR3 reads TGCAGTGCGTCCATAGCGGGAGGGAGTTATGAGCAGTTCTTC. This codes for CSASIAGGSYEQFF. This chain uses TRBV20-1 with TRBJ2-1; TRBD2 agrees at 11 bases. The CDR3 has 14 residues. The germline CDR1 and CDR2 sequences are DFQATT and SNEGSKA (reference sequence). Trimming at V came to 6 bases and at J to 8 bases, leaving 9 bases not matched to a gene.

At least ten counts were recorded for this clonotype. The CDR3, as DNA: TGTGCCAGCAGTTTTGGCAAGCTCAGGACCGGGGAGCTGTTTTTT. Amino acid sequence: CASSFGKLRTGELFF. V gene TRBV12-3 or TRBV12-4 combines with J gene TRBJ2-2; D uncertain. Trimming removed 3 bases from V and 5 bases from J, with 13 bases in between. CDR3 size: 15 residues.